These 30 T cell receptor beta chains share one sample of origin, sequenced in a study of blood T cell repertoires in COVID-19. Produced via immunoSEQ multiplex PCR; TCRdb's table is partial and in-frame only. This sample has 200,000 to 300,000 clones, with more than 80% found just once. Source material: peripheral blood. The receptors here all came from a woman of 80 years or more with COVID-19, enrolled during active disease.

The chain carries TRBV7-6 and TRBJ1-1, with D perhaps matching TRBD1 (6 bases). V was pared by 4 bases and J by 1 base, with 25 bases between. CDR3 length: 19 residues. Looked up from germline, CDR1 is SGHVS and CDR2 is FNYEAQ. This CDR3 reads CASSWAPGHITWKNTEAFF. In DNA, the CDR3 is TGTGCCAGCAGCTGGGCTCCGGGACACATAACTTGGAAGAACACTGAAGCTTTCTTT.

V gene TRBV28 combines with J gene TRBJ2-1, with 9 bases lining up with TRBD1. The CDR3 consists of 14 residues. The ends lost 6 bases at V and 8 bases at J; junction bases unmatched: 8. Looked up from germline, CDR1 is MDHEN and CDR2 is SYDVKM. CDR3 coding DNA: TGTGCCAGCAGGGCAACAGGGGGCCAGGATGAGCAGTTCTTC. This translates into CASRATGGQDEQFF. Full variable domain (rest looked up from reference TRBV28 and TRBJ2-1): DVKVTQSSRYLVKRTGEKVFLECVQDMDHENMFWYRQDPGLGLRLIYFSYDVKMKEKGDIPEGYSVSREKKERFSLILESASTNQTSMYLCASRATGGQDEQFFGPGTRLTVL.

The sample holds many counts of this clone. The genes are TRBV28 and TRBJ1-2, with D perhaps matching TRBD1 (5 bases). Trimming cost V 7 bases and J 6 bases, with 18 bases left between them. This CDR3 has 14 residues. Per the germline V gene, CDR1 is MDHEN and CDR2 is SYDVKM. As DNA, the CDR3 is TGTGCCAGCACGGTATTATCGGGGGGAGATGGCTACACCTTC. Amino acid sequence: CASTVLSGGDGYTF.

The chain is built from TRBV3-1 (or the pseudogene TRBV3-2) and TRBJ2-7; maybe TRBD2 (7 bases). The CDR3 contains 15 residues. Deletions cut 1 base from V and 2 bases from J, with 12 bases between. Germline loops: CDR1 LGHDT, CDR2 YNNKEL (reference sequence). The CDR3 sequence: CASSQVVRGPYEQYF. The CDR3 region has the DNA TGTGCCAGCAGCCAAGTGGTGCGGGGGCCCTACGAGCAGTACTTC.

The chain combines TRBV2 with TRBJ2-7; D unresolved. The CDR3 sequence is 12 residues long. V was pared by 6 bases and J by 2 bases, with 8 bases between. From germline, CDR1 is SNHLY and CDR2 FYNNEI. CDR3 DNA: TGTGCCAGCAGACTTTCGACCTACGAGCAGTACTTC. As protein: CASRLSTYEQYF.

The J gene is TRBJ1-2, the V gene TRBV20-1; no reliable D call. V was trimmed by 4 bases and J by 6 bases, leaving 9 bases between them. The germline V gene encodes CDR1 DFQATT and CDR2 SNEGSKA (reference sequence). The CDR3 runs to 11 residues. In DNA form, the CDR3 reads TGCAGTGCTAAGCTCCCTCATGGCTACACCTTC. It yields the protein CSAKLPHGYTF.

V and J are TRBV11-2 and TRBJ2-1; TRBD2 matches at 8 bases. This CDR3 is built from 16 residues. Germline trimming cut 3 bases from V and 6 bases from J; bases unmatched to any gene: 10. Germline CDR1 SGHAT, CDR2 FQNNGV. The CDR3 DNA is TGTGCCAGCAGCTTTGGGACTAGATCTTTACGCAATGAGCAGTTCTTC. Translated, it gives CASSFGTRSLRNEQFF.

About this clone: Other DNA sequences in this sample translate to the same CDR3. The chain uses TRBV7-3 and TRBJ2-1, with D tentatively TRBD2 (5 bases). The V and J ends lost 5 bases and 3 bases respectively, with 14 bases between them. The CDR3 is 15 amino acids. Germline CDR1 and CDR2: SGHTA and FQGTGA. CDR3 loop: CASSPAPSSYNEQFF. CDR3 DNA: TGTGCCAGCAGCCCGGCCCCTAGCAGCTACAATGAGCAGTTCTTC.

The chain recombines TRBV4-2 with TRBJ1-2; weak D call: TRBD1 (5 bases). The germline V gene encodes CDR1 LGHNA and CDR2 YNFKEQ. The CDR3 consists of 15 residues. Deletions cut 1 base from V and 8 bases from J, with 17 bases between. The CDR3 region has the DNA TGTGCCAGCAGCCAAGTAGGGGAAGGGACTGGCGGCTACACCTTC. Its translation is CASSQVGEGTGGYTF.

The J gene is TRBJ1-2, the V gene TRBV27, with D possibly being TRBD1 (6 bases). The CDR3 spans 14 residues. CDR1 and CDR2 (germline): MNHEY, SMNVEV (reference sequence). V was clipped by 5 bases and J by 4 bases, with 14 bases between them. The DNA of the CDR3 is TGTGCCAGCAGTACAACAGGGTCTCTCTATGGCTACACCTTC. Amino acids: CASSTTGSLYGYTF.

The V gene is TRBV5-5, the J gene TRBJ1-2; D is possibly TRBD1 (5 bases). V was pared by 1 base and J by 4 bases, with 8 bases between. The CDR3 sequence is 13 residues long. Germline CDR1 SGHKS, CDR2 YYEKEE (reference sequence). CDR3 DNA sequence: TGTGCCAGCAGCTTGCGACAGTTCTATGGCTACACCTTC. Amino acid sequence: CASSLRQFYGYTF.

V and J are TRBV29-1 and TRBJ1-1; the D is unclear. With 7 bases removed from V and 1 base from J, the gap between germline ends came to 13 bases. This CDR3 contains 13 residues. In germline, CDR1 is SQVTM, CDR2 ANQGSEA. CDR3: CSGRLGSNTEAFF. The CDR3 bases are TGCAGCGGGCGGTTGGGTTCGAACACTGAAGCTTTCTTT.

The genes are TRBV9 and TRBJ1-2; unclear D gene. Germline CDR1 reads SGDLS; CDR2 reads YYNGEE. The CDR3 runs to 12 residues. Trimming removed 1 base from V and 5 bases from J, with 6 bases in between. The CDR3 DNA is TGTGCCAGCAGCGTACAGGCGTATGGCTACACCTTC. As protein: CASSVQAYGYTF.

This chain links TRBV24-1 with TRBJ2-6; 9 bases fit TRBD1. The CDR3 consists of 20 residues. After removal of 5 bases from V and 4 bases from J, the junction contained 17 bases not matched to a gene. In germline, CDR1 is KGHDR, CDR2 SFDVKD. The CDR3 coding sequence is TGTGCCACCAGTGCGGGCCGGGGACAGGGCCCCACGATGGGGGCCAACGTCCTGACTTTC. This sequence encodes CATSAGRGQGPTMGANVLTF.

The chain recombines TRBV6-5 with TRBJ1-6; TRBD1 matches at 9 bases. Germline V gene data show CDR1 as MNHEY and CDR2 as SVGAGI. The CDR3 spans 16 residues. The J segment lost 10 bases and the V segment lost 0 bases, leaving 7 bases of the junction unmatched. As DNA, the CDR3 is TGTGCCAGCAGTTACTCACGGGACAGGGCATACTCACCCCTCCACTTT. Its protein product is CASSYSRDRAYSPLHF.

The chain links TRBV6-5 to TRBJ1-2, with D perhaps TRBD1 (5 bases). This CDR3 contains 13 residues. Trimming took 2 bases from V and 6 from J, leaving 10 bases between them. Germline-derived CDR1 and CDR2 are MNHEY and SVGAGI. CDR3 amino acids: CASSYTIRDGYTF. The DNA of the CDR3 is TGTGCCAGCAGTTACACCATCAGGGATGGCTACACCTTC.

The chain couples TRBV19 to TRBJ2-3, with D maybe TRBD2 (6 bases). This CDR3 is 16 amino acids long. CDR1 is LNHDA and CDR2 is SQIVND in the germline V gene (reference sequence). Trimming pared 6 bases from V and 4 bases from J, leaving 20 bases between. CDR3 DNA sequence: TGTGCCAGTAGCCTGGGGGGAGGAGGCGGCGCAGATACGCAGTATTTT. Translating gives CASSLGGGGGADTQYF.

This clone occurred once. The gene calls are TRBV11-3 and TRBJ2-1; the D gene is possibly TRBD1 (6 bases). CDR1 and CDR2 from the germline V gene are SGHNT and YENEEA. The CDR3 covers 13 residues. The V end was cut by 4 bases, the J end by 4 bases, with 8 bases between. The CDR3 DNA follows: TGTGCCAGCAGCTGGACAGTTTACAATGAGCAGTTCTTC. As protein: CASSWTVYNEQFF.

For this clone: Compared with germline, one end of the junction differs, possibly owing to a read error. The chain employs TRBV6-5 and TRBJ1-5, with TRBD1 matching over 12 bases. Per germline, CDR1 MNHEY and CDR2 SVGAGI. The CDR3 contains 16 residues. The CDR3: CASRYSGQGAVQPQHF. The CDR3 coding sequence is TGTGCCAGCAGGTACTCGGGACAGGGGGCAGTTCAGCCCCAGCATTTT.

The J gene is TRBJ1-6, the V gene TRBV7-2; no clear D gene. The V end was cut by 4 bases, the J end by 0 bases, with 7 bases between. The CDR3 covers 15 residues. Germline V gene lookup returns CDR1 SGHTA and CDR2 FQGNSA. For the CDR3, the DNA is TGTGCCAGCAGCTCACAGAGCTCCTATAATTCACCCCTCCACTTT. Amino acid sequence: CASSSQSSYNSPLHF.

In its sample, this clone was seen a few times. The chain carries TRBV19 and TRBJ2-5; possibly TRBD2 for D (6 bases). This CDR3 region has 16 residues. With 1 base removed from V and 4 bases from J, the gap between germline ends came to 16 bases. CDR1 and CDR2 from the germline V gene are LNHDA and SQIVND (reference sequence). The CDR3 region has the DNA TGTGCCAGTAGTATAGGAGGGAGGATTTCCGGAGAGACCCAGTACTTC. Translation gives CASSIGGRISGETQYF.

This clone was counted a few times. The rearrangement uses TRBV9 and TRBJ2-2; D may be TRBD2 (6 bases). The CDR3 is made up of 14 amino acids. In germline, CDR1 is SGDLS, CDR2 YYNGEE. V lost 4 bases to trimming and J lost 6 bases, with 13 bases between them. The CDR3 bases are TGTGCCAGCAGCTCCCGACTAGACTCCGGGGAGCTGTTTTTT. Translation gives CASSSRLDSGELFF.

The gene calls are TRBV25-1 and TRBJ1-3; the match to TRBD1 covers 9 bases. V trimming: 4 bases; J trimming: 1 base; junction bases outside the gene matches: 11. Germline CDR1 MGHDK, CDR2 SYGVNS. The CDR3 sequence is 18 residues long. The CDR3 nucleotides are TGTGCCAGCAGTGCTTCGGGGACAGGGTATCGGTCTGGAAACACCATATATTTT. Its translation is CASSASGTGYRSGNTIYF.

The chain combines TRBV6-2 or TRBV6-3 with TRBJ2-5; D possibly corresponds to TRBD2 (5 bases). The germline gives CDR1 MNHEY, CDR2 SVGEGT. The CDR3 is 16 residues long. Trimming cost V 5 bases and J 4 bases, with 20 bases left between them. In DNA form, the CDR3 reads TGTGCCAGCAGTGACCCATTCCCGGGGAAGAGAGAGACCCAGTACTTC. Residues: CASSDPFPGKRETQYF.

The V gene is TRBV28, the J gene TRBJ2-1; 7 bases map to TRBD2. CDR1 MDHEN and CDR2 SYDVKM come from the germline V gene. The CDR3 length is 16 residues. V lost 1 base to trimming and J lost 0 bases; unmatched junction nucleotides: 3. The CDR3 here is CASSLFGGSSYNEQFF. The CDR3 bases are TGTGCCAGCAGTTTATTTGGCGGGAGCTCCTACAATGAGCAGTTCTTC.

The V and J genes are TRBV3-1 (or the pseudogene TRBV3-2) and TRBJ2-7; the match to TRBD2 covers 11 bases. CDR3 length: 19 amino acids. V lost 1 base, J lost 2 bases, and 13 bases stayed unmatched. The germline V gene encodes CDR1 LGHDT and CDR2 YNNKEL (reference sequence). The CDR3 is CASSQVDPVGLAAPYEQYF. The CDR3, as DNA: TGTGCCAGCAGCCAAGTGGATCCGGTGGGACTAGCGGCGCCCTACGAGCAGTACTTC.

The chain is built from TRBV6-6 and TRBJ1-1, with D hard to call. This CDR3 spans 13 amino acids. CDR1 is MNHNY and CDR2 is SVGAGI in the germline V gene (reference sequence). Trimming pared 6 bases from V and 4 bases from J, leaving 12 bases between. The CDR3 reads CASSPAGGTEAFF. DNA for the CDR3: TGTGCCAGCAGCCCCGCAGGTGGCACTGAAGCTTTCTTT.

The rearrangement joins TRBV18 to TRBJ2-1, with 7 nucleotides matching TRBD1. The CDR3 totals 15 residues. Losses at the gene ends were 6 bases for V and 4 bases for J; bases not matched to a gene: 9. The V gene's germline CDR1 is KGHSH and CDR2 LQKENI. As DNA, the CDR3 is TGTGCCAGCTCCCTCCAGGGGGATCCATACAATGAGCAGTTCTTC. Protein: CASSLQGDPYNEQFF.

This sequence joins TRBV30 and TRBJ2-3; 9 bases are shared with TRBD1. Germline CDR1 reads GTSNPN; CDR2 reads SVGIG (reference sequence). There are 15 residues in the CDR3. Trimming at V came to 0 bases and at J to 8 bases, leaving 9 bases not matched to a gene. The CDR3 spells CAWSVLGTGLGTQYF. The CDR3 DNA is TGTGCCTGGAGTGTGTTGGGGACAGGGCTTGGTACGCAGTATTTT.

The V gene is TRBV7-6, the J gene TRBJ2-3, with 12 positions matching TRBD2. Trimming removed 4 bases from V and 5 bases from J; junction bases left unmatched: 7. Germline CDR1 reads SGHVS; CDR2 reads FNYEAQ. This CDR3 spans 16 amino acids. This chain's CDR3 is CASSWRLAGVGDTQYF. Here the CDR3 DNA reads TGTGCCAGCAGCTGGAGACTAGCGGGAGTGGGAGATACGCAGTATTTT.